This note documents a single TCR beta chain sequence. Its antigen is unidentified. Triplicate sorts, over 250,000 cells apiece, were made for each CD8+ T cell subset. Preparation of TRB cDNA libraries relied on 5' RACE carrying UMI labels. TCRdb reworked the 5' RACE reads into one entry per CDR3 protein, no DNA. The listing records some 140,000 distinct CDR3 sequences. The sample originates from a study of CXCR3-negative and CXCR3-positive naive CD8 T cells. Study results and limitations: Higher TRB CDR3 hydrophobicity marked CXCR3-positive naive cells relative to CXCR3-negative naive cells. Similarly elevated diversity marked both naive subsets, with memory CD8+ cells showing far lower diversity. Within a donor, both naive subsets shared TRBV-TRBJ usage, unlike memory cells.

The CDR3 is 14 amino acids. Germline CDR1 reads MNHEY; CDR2 reads SVGEGT. Material: naive CXCR3+ CD8+ T cells from blood. Subset described: CD45RO-CCR7+CD27+CD95- naive CD8+ T cells expressing CXCR3 (TNR3+). This TCR was recovered from a human donor in good health. Some clones in this sample may be carry-over from other donors' samples. The chain has TRBV6-2 or TRBV6-3 and TRBJ2-7; TCRdb gives TRBD1 as the D gene, but with no DNA this cannot be confirmed. CDR3 amino acids: CASSYPGQGAEQYF.